The rows below give T cell receptor beta chains drawn from one sample of a study of blood T cells in healthy people across ages. One entry per CDR3 protein results from TCRdb running MiXCR on the 5' RACE reads. In the table there are more than 650,000 distinct CDR3 sequences, approximately 21% of which are singletons. Sequencing used blood. These receptors were taken from a man aged 70 or older in good health. Each CDR3 is given with its conserved first and last residue. The order of the fields is D gene, clone size, J gene, V gene, CDR3 protein, CDR3 DNA. The D gene is left open where the match is weak. For some rows the clone size is stated as once, few or many, or as a class when expanded; others skip it.

>.|many|TRBJ1-4|TRBV13
CASSFRGGNEKLFF
TGTGCCAGCAGCTTCAGGGGAGGCAATGAAAAACTGTTTTTT
>.|.|TRBJ2-3|TRBV12-3/TRBV12-4
CASCRTVSADTQYF
TGTGCCAGCTGCCGGACAGTTAGCGCAGATACGCAGTATTTT
>.|few|TRBJ1-6|TRBV20-1
CSASGRPNSPLHF
TGCAGTGCTAGCGGCAGGCCTAATTCACCCCTCCACTTT
>.|few|TRBJ1-1|TRBV20-1
CSGDGNTEAFF
TGCAGTGGGGACGGGAACACTGAAGCTTTCTTT
>.|.|TRBJ1-1|TRBV15
CATSRDQVGERAFF
TGTGCCACCAGCAGAGATCAAGTCGGGGAGAGGGCTTTCTTT
>.|few|TRBJ2-3|TRBV29-1
CSSGKATSTDTQYF
TGCAGCTCAGGGAAGGCAACTAGCACAGATACGCAGTATTTT
>.|.|TRBJ1-2|TRBV12-3/TRBV12-4
CASSLGIVGPSTFIF
TGTGCCAGCAGTTTAGGCATAGTAGGGCCCTCGACTTTCATCTTC
>.|.|TRBJ1-2|TRBV6-1
CASNPGALMNYGYTF
TGTGCCAGCAACCCAGGGGCACTTATGAACTATGGCTACACCTTC
>.|few|TRBJ2-1|TRBV20-1
CSASGSGEQFF
TGCAGTGCTAGTGGGAGCGGCGAGCAGTTCTTC
>.|few|TRBJ2-4|TRBV12-3/TRBV12-4
CASSFGSVSQYF
TGTGCCAGCAGTTTTGGGTCCGTCAGTCAGTACTTC
>.|many|TRBJ2-5|TRBV5-1
CASSLGLNQETQYF
TGCGCCAGCAGCTTGGGACTAAACCAAGAGACCCAGTACTTC
>TRBD1|.|TRBJ2-4|TRBV29-1
CSVPGTAKNIQYF
TGCAGCGTCCCCGGGACAGCGAAAAACATTCAGTACTTC
>.|few|TRBJ1-6|TRBV12-3/TRBV12-4
CASAWANESPLHF
TGTGCCAGCGCCTGGGCCAACGAATCACCCCTCCACTTT
>.|few|TRBJ2-7|TRBV7-9
CASSLSVPYEQYF
TGTGCCAGCAGCTTATCGGTTCCCTACGAGCAGTACTTC
>.|.|TRBJ2-5|TRBV20-1
CSAPGTSLETQYF
TGCAGTGCTCCCGGGACTTCACTAGAGACCCAGTACTTC
>.|few|TRBJ2-1|TRBV11-3
CASSKRGYNEQFF
TGTGCCAGCAGCAAAAGGGGATACAATGAGCAGTTCTTC